This TCR beta chain was observed in a study of beta chain features in type 1 diabetes. Notes on the study in general: Shortening of TCRB CDR3s, moderate but significant, appeared in all four CD4+ subsets of Type 1 diabetes patients. PCR might favor shorter templates, but any such skew would affect patients and controls equally. It was not settled here whether HLA type affects TCRB rearrangement.

This clone has just a few counts. Its cognate antigen is unknown. Sequenced material consisted of expressed TCRB transcripts (all of the isolated RNA was reverse transcribed). Mean read depth for naive, central memory and regulatory T cell samples was around 3.8 million reads. Profiling relied on immunoSEQ multiplex PCR, and the TCRdb table lists in-frame clones only, not all of them. Seen here are roughly 160,000 clones, roughly 8% observed once, and the top ten hold approximately 0.56%. Sorting based on CD45RO/CCR7/CD25/CD127/CD95/CD27 separated CD4+ naive, central memory, regulatory and stem cell-like memory cells. The sample was central memory CD4+ T cells from blood. The clonotype originates from a woman aged 18-29 years with type 1 diabetes.

The DNA of the CDR3 is TGTGCCAGCAGCGGCGGGACTCCCCCCTGGTACTTC. It specifies CASSGGTPPWYF. V and J are TRBV7-2 and TRBJ2-5; a possible D gene is TRBD2 (6 bases). In germline, CDR1 is SGHTA, CDR2 FQGNSA. The V end lost 5 bases, the J end lost 13 bases, and 17 bases lay between the germline ends. The CDR3 is 12 amino acids.